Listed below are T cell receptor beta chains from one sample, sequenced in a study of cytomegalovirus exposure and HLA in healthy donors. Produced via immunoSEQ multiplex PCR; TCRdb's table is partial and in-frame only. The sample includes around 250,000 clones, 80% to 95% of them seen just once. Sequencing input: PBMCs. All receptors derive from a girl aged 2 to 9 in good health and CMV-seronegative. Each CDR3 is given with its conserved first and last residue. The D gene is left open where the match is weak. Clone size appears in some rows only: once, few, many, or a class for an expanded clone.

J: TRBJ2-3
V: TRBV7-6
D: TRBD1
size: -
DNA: TGTGCCAGCAGCCACCGACAGGGCCAGAGCACAGATACGCAGTATTTT
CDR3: CASSHRQGQSTDTQYF

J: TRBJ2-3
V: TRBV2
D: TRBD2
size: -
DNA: TGTGCCAGCAGTCGCGGACTAGCGGGAGGGCCAGATACGCAGTATTTT
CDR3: CASSRGLAGGPDTQYF

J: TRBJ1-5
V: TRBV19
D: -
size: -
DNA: TGTGCCAGTAGTGAGGCCCGTAATCAGCCCCAGCATTTT
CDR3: CASSEARNQPQHF

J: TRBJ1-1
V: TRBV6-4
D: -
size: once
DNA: TGTGCCAGCAGACACGGGGAGGGCAAAGCTTTCTTT
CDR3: CASRHGEGKAFF

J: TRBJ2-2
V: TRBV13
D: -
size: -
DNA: TGTGCCAGCAGCTTGCAACAATACACCGGGGAGCTGTTTTTT
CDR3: CASSLQQYTGELFF

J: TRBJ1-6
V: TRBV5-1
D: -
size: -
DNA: TGCGCCAGCAGCCACCGCGAAATTGATTCACCCCTCCACTTT
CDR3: CASSHREIDSPLHF

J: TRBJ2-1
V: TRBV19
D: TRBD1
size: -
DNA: TGTGCCAGTACCCTGACAGGGGGCACTAACAATGAGCAGTTCTTC
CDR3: CASTLTGGTNNEQFF

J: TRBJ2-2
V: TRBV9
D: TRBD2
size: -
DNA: TGTGCCAGCAGCGTAGACCCCCTTTCCGCGGGGGGGCAGACCGGGGAGCTGTTTTTT
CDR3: CASSVDPLSAGGQTGELFF

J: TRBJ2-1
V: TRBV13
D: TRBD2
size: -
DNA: TGTGCCAGCAGTTCCGGGCTAGCGGAACGGGGGAATGAGCAGTTCTTC
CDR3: CASSSGLAERGNEQFF

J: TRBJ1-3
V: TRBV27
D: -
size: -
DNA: TGTGCCAGCAGGGCGGATCTGGGAGGTGGAAACACCATATATTTT
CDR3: CASRADLGGGNTIYF

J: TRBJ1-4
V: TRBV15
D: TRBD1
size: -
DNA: TGTGCCACCAGCAGAGAGACCGGGACAGGGTTTGAAAAACTGTTTTTT
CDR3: CATSRETGTGFEKLFF

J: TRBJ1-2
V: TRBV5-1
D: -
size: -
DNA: TGCGCCAGCAGCTTGGAATCATATGGCTACACCTTC
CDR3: CASSLESYGYTF

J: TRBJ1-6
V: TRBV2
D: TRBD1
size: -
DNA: TGTGCCACTACAACAGGGGGCTCCTATAATTCACCCCTCCACTTT
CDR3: CATTTGGSYNSPLHF

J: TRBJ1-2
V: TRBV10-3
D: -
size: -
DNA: TGTGCCATCAGTTCACCCCGAGGGGGGGACTATGGCTACACCTTC
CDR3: CAISSPRGGDYGYTF

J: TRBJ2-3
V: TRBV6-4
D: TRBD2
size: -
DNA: TGTGCCAGCAGTGAGCTAGCGGGAGGAAGCGATACGCAGTATTTT
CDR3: CASSELAGGSDTQYF

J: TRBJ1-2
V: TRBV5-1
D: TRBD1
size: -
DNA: TGCGCCAGCAGTTCAGGACAGGGGCAGGACCGATACTATGGCTACACCTTC
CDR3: CASSSGQGQDRYYGYTF

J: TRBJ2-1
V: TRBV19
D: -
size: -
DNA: TGTGCCAGTACCATGGGTCAGGGGGGCTACAATGAGCAGTTCTTC
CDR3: CASTMGQGGYNEQFF

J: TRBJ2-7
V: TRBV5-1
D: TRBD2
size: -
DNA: TGCGCCAGCAGCCCCGGGACTAGCGGGAGGGGCTACGAGCAGTACTTC
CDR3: CASSPGTSGRGYEQYF

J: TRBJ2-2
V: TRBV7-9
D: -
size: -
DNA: TGTGCCAGCGGGGCCGGAACCGGGGAGCTGTTTTTT
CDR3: CASGAGTGELFF

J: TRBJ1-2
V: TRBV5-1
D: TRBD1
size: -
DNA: TGCGCCAGCAGCTTAAAATTCAGGACAGGGGACGGCTACACCTTC
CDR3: CASSLKFRTGDGYTF